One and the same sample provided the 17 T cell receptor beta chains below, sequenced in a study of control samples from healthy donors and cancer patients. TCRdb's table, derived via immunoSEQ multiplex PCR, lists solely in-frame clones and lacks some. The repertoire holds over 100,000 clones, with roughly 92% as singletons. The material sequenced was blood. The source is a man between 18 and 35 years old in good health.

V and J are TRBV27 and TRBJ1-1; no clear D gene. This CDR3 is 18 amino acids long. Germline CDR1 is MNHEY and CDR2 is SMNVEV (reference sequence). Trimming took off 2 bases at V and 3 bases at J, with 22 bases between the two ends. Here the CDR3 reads CASSLEMPSAVTYTEAFF. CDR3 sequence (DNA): TGTGCCAGCAGTTTAGAAATGCCTTCGGCCGTTACGTACACTGAAGCTTTCTTT.

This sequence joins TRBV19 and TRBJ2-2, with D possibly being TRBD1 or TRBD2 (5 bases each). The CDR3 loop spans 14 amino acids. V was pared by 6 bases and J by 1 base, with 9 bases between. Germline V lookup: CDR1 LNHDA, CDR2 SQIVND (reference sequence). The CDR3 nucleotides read TGTGCCAGTAGGAGGGGTTTGAACACCGGGGAGCTGTTTTTT. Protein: CASRRGLNTGELFF.

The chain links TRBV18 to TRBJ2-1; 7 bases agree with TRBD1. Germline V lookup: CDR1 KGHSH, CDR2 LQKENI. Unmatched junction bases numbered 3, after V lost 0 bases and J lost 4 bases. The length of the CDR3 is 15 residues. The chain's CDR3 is CASSPPGDSYNEQFF. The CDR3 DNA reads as TGTGCCAGCTCACCACCGGGGGACAGTTACAATGAGCAGTTCTTC.

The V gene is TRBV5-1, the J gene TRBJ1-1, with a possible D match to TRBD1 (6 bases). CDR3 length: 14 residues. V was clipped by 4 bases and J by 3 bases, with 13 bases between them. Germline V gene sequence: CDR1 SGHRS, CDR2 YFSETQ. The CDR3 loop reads CASSPRGSYTEAFF. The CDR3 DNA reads TGCGCCAGCAGCCCCAGGGGTTCGTACACTGAAGCTTTCTTT. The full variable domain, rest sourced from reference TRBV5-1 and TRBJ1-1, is KAGVTQTPRYLIKTRGQQVTLSCSPISGHRSVSWYQQTPGQGLQFLFEYFSETQRNKGNFPGRFSGRQFSNSRSEMNVSTLELGDSALYLCASSPRGSYTEAFFGQGTRLTVV.

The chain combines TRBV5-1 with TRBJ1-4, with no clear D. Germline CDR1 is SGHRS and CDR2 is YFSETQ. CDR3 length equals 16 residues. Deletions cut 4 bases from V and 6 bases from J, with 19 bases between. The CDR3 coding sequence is TGCGCCAGCAGCCCAACCCGCTTGGAAAGGGATGAAAAACTGTTTTTT. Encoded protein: CASSPTRLERDEKLFF.

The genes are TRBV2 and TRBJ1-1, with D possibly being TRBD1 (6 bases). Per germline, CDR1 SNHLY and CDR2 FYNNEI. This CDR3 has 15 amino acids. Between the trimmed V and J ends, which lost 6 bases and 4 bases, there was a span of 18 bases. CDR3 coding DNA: TGTGCCAGCAGCCCCAAAGTCACAGGGATCACTGAAGCTTTCTTT. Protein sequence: CASSPKVTGITEAFF.

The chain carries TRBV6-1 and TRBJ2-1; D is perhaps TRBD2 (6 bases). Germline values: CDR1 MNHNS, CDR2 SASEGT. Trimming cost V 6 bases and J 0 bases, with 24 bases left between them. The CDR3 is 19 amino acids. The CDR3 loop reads CASREPTGWDSSSYNEQFF. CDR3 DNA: TGTGCCAGCAGAGAACCTACAGGTTGGGACTCTAGCTCCTACAATGAGCAGTTCTTC.

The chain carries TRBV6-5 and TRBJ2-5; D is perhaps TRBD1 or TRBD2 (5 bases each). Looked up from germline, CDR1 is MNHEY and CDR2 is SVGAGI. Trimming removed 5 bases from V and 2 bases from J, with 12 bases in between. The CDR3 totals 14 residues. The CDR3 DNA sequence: TGTGCCAGCAGTCGGGACCTGAGACAAGAGACCCAGTACTTC. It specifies CASSRDLRQETQYF.

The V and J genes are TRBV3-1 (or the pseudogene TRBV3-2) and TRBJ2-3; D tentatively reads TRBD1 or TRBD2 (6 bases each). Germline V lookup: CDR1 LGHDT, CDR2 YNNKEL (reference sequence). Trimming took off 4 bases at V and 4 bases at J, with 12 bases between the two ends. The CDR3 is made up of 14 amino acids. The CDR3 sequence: CASSLRGAPDTQYF. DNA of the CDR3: TGTGCCAGCAGCCTTAGGGGGGCCCCAGATACGCAGTATTTT.

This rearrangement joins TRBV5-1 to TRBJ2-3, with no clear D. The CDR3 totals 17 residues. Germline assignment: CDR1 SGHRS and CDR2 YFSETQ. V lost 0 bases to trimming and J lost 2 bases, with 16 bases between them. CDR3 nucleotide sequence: TGCGCCAGCAGCTTGGGAGTGAGCGATTACTCCACAGATACGCAGTATTTT. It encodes CASSLGVSDYSTDTQYF. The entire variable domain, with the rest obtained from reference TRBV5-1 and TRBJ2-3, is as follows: KAGVTQTPRYLIKTRGQQVTLSCSPISGHRSVSWYQQTPGQGLQFLFEYFSETQRNKGNFPGRFSGRQFSNSRSEMNVSTLELGDSALYLCASSLGVSDYSTDTQYFGPGTRLTVL.

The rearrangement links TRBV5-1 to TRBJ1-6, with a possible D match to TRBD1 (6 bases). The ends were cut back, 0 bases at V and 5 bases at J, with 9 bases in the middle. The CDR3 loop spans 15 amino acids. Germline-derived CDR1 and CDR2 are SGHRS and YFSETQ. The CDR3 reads CASSLDRVDNSPLHF. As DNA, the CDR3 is TGCGCCAGCAGCTTGGACAGGGTGGATAATTCACCCCTCCACTTT.

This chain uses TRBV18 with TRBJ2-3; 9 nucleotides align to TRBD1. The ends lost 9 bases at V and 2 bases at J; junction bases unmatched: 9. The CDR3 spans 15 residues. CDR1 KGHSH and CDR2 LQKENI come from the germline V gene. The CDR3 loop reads CASYRDRAVTDTQYF. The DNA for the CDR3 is TGTGCCAGTTACCGGGACAGGGCTGTCACAGATACGCAGTATTTT.

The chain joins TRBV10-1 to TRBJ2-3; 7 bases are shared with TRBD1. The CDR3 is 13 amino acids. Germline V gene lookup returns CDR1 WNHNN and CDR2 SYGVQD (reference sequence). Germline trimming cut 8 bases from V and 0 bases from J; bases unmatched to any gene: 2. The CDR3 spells CASYRGSTDTQYF. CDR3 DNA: TGCGCCAGCTACAGGGGCAGCACAGATACGCAGTATTTT.

This chain's CDR3 is CASSSRDRVLVDTQYF. Written as DNA, the CDR3 is TGTGCCAGTAGTAGTCGGGACAGGGTTCTTGTAGATACGCAGTATTTT. The genes are TRBV19 and TRBJ2-3; 9 bases agree with TRBD1. The CDR3 is made up of 16 amino acids. Germline CDR1 and CDR2: LNHDA and SQIVND (reference sequence). After removal of 4 bases from V and 5 bases from J, the junction contained 10 bases not matched to a gene.

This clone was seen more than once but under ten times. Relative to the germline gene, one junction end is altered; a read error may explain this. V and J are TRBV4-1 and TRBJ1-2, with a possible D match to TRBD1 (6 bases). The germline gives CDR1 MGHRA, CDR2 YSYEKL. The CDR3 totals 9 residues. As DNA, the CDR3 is TGCGCCAGCCGGGGGCCGGGATTCTTC. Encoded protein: CASRGPGFF.

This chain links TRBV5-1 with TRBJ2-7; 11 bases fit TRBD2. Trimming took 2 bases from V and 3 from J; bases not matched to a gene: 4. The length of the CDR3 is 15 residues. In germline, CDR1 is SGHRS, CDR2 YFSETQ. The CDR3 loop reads CASSFSGTSGYEQYF. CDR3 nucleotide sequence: TGCGCCAGCAGCTTTTCCGGGACTAGCGGCTACGAGCAGTACTTC.

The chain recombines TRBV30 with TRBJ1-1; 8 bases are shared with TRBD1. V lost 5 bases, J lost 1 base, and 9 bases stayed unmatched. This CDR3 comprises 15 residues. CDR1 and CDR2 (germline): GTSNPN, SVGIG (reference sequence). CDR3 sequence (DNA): TGTGCCTGGGGACTCCAGGGGGCGGGGAACACTGAAGCTTTCTTT. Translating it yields CAWGLQGAGNTEAFF.